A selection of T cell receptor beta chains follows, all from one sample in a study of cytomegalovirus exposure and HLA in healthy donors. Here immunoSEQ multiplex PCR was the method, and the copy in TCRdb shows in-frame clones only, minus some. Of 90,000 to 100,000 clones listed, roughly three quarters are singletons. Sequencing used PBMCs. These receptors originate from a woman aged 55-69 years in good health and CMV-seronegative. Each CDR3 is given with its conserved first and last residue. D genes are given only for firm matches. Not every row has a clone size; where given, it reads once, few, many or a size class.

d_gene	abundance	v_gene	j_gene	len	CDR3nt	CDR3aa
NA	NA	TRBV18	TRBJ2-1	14	TGTGCCAGCTCACCAGTTGTGGGGAGCAATGAGCAGTTCTTC	CASSPVVGSNEQFF
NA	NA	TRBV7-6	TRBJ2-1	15	TGTGCCAGCAGCTTACTAGGACAGGGACTACTAGAGCAGTTCTTC	CASSLLGQGLLEQFF
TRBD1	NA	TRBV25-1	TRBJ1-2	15	TGTGCCAGCACCCCTGGCGGGACAGGGCTCTATGGCTACACCTTC	CASTPGGTGLYGYTF
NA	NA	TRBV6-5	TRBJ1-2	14	TGTGCCAGCAGTTACTCGGGGAGTCTCGGTGGCTACACCTTC	CASSYSGSLGGYTF
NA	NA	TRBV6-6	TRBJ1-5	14	TGTGCCAGCAGTTACACCGCCGGGAATCAGCCCCAGCATTTT	CASSYTAGNQPQHF
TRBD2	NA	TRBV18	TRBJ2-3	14	TGTGCCAGCTCACCGTACGGCGGGGGAAATACGCAGTATTTT	CASSPYGGGNTQYF
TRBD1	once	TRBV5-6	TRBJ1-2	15	TGTGCCAGCAGCTTGAACAGGGGGAACTACTATGGCTACACCTTC	CASSLNRGNYYGYTF
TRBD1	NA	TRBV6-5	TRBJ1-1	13	TGTGCCAGCAGACTCACAGGGGTACCTGAAGCTTTCTTT	CASRLTGVPEAFF
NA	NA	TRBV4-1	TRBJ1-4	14	TGCGCCAGCAGCCTAGGGGCAACTAATGAAAAACTGTTTTTT	CASSLGATNEKLFF
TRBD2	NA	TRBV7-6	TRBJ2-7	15	TGTGCCAGCAGCTTGCGACGGGAGGTCTCCTACGAGCAGTACTTC	CASSLRREVSYEQYF
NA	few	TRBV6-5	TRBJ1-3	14	TGTGCCAGCAGACCTGACAGCTCTGGAAACACCATATATTTT	CASRPDSSGNTIYF
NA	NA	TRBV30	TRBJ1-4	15	TGTGCCTGGAGGACCGCACAGGGAACTAATGAAAAACTGTTTTTT	CAWRTAQGTNEKLFF
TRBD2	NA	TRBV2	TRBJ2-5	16	TGTGCCAGCAGTGAAAGAAGACTAGCGGGGGCGGAGACCCAGTACTTC	CASSERRLAGAETQYF
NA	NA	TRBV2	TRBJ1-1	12	TGTGCCAGCAGTGTATACAGGGCTTGGGCTTTCTTT	CASSVYRAWAFF
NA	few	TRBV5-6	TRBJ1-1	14	TGTGCCAGCAGCCCCATGGGGGCGAACACTGAAGCTTTCTTT	CASSPMGANTEAFF
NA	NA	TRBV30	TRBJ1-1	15	TGTGCCTGGAGTCGGCCCGGGTTCCGAAGGACTGAAGCTTTCTTT	CAWSRPGFRRTEAFF
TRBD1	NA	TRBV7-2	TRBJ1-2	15	TGTGCCAGCAGCTCACAGGGGGAGTCTAACTATGGCTACACCTTC	CASSSQGESNYGYTF
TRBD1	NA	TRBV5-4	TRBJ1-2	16	TGTGCCAGCAGCTTTTTCGGGACAGGTGGTGTCTATGGCTACACCTTC	CASSFFGTGGVYGYTF
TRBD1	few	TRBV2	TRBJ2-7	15	TGTGCCAGCATCCCAGGGACAGGGGGTCTTAGCGAGCAGTACTTC	CASIPGTGGLSEQYF
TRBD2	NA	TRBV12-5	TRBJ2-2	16	TGTGCTAGTGGTTTGGATAGCGGGGTTGGCACCGGGGAGCTGTTTTTT	CASGLDSGVGTGELFF
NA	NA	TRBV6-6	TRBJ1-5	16	TGTGCCAGCAGTTTTTCAGGGGCCGGAGACAATCAGCCCCAGCATTTT	CASSFSGAGDNQPQHF
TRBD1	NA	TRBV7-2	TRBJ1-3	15	TGTGCCAGCAGCCAGGACAGGGGGCAAGGAAACACCATATATTTT	CASSQDRGQGNTIYF